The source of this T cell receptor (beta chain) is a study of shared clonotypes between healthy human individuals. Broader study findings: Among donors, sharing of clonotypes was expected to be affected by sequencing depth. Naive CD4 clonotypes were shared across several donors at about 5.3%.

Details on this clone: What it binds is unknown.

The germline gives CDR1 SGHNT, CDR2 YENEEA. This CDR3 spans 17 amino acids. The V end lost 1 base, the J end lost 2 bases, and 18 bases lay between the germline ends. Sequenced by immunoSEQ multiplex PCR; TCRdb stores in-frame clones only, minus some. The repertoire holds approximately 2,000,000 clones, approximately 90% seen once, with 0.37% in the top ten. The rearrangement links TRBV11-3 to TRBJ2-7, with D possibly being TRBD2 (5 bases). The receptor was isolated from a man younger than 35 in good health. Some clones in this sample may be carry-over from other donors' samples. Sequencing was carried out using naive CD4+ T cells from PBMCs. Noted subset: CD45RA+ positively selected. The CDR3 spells CASSLVEGSYLTYEQYF. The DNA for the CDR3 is TGTGCCAGCAGCTTAGTTGAGGGTAGCTATTTAACCTACGAGCAGTACTTC.